This T cell receptor (beta chain) came from a study of naive and memory T cell subsets. Treatment specified: skin biopsy from PPD injection site in Mantoux-positive individual. A UMI-containing oligonucleotide was joined by 3' ligation to the TCR cDNA template. Cells were not sorted; total RNA input targeted 1 to 1000 ng. Amplification of ligated cDNA took four PCR rounds with SP2 and nested alpha and beta constant primers. TCRdb reprocessed the UMI-ligation and nested PCR reads via MiXCR and lists one record per CDR3 protein. The profile shows around 13,000 distinct CDR3 sequences, more than 4.5% of them singletons. Germline CDR1 and CDR2: SGHTA and FQGNSA. This CDR3 spans 18 amino acids. With 2 bases removed from V and 1 base from J, the gap between germline ends came to 15 bases. Study-level findings and limits: Reportedly, tuberculin skin test sites gave far more TCRs than other biopsies. Delayed type IV hypersensitivity infiltration was taken to explain higher tuberculin-site TCR counts.

This clonotype showed up many times. Antigen unknown. The TCR comes from an adult in good health. The sequencing here drew on skin, taken from a tuberculin skin test site. J is TRBJ2-6 and V is TRBV7-2, with a possible D match to TRBD2 (5 bases). The CDR3 DNA follows: TGTGCCAGCAGCTTAATGGCCGTGCGGGCATCTGGGGCCAACGTCCTGACTTTC. Encoded protein: CASSLMAVRASGANVLTF.